These 6 T cell receptor beta chains were sequenced from one sample in a study of Graves' ophthalmopathy and Graves' hyperthyroidism. The study amplified TCR beta CDR3 regions using RNA transcripts. The workflow started with a first-round RT-PCR run with HTBI primers and then moved on to a second-round multiplex PCR. TCRdb reprocessed the multiplex PCR reads via MiXCR and lists one record per CDR3 protein. The profile shows about 550,000 distinct CDR3 sequences, about 40% of them singletons. Material for sequencing was peripheral blood or thyroid tissue (not recorded which). All receptors come from an adult man with Graves' hyperthyroidism.

The chain uses TRBV9 and TRBJ2-2; D is undetermined. Germline V CDR1 and CDR2: SGDLS, YYNGEE. The CDR3 runs 17 residues. V shed 3 bases and J shed 0 bases, with 15 bases lying between them. The CDR3 sequence is CASSARSRVTNTGELFF. In nucleotides, the CDR3 is TGTGCCAGCAGCGCAAGATCAAGGGTGACGAACACCGGGGAGCTGTTTTTT.

CDR3 nucleotide sequence: TGTGCCAACACCGGCGGGGGGCGGAACACTGAAGCTTTCTTT. It is translated as CANTGGGRNTEAFF. The genes are TRBV12-3 or TRBV12-4 and TRBJ1-1, with a tentative D call TRBD1 (6 bases). The CDR3 extends over 14 amino acids. V lost 10 bases to trimming and J lost 1 base, with 16 bases between them.

This clonotype occurred many times. The junction shows a germline mismatch at one end, possibly a read error. The chain recombines TRBV4-1 with TRBJ1-5, with a possible D match to TRBD1 (5 bases). There are 15 residues in the CDR3. Germline CDR1 and CDR2: MGHRA and YSYEKL. CDR3 DNA: TGTGCCAGCAGCCAAGGGCAGGGAAGCAATCAGCCCCAGCATTTT. Protein product: CASSQGQGSNQPQHF.

The rearrangement uses TRBV7-9 and TRBJ1-1; D possibly corresponds to TRBD1 (6 bases). Trimming took off 5 bases at V and 5 bases at J, with 18 bases between the two ends. This CDR3 is built from 15 residues. The germline gives CDR1 SEHNR, CDR2 FQNEAQ (reference sequence). CDR3 DNA: TGTGCCAGCAGCCCCCCGGACAGTCCGGGGACTGAAGCTTTCTTT. It is translated as CASSPPDSPGTEAFF.

This clonotype showed up just a few times. The chain couples TRBV20-1 to TRBJ1-2; D unresolved. Germline lookup yields CDR1 DFQATT and CDR2 SNEGSKA (reference sequence). Trimming shortened V by 3 bases and J by 2 bases, and 10 bases separated the two germline ends. The CDR3 contains 13 residues. In DNA, the CDR3 is TGCAGTGCTAGGAGCCCCGTGAACTATGGCTACACCTTC. Protein sequence: CSARSPVNYGYTF.

Concerning this clonotype itself: The junction departs from germline at one end; a sequencing error may be responsible. The CDR3 DNA is TGTGCCAGCAGCCTAGTCGCAGATAAGCAGTATTTT. Its protein product is CASSLVADKQYF. The chain carries TRBV11-3 and TRBJ2-3, with D unclear. This CDR3 region has 12 residues. The germline CDR1 and CDR2 sequences are SGHNT and YENEEA.